These 26 T cell receptor beta chains were all obtained from the same sample, sequenced in a study of blood T cell repertoires in COVID-19. Profiling relied on immunoSEQ multiplex PCR, and the TCRdb table lists in-frame clones only, not all of them. The sample yields 75,000 to 95,000 clones, around 78% seen once. Sequences were obtained from peripheral blood. The receptors derive from a man aged 55 to 70 with COVID-19, enrolled during active disease.

Only one count was recorded for this clone. The gene calls are TRBV2 and TRBJ1-3; 9 bases agree with TRBD1. The germline CDR1 and CDR2 sequences are SNHLY and FYNNEI. The CDR3 contains 14 residues. The V and J ends lost 5 bases and 2 bases, in that order; junction bases with no gene match: 1. The CDR3 nucleotides are TGTGCCAGCAGTAGGGACAGGGCTGGAAACACCATATATTTT. Its translation is CASSRDRAGNTIYF.

This chain joins TRBV7-2 and TRBJ2-5; 7 bases are a match to TRBD1. The CDR3 runs 15 residues. The ends lost 5 bases at V and 2 bases at J; junction bases unmatched: 8. The V gene's germline CDR1 is SGHTA and CDR2 FQGNSA. The CDR3 DNA follows: TGTGCCAGCAGCGTACAGGGGCCGGGGCAAGAGACCCAGTACTTC. This gives the protein CASSVQGPGQETQYF.

V and J are TRBV7-9 and TRBJ2-5; possibly TRBD2 for D (6 bases). Germline V gives CDR1 SEHNR, CDR2 FQNEAQ (reference sequence). The CDR3 spans 14 residues. With 10 bases removed from V and 4 bases from J, the gap between germline ends came to 19 bases. The CDR3 spells CAIPLRGLRETQYF. The CDR3, as DNA: TGTGCCATACCCTTACGGGGACTTCGAGAGACCCAGTACTTC. The full variable domain, with the rest looked up from reference TRBV7-9 and TRBJ2-5, is DTGVSQNPRHKITKRGQNVTFRCDPISEHNRLYWYRQTLGQGPEFLTYFQNEAQLEKSRLLSDRFSAERPKGSFSTLEIQRTEQGDSAMYLCAIPLRGLRETQYFGPGTRLLVL.

The V gene is TRBV6-6, the J gene TRBJ2-2; 8 bases are a match to TRBD2. The CDR3 is made up of 16 amino acids. Germline V CDR1 and CDR2: MNHNY, SVGAGI (reference sequence). The J segment lost 7 bases and the V segment lost 2 bases, leaving 9 bases of the junction unmatched. The CDR3 DNA sequence: TGTGCCAGCAGTTACGTGGCGGGAGGCCGTAACGGGGAGCTGTTTTTT. It specifies CASSYVAGGRNGELFF.

This clone was seen a handful of times. A junction boundary mismatches the germline segment, possibly from a read error. This sequence joins TRBV7-7 and TRBJ2-3; 7 nucleotides match TRBD2. Germline assignment: CDR1 SSHAT and CDR2 FNYEAQ (reference sequence). The CDR3 runs to 13 residues. Here the CDR3 DNA reads TGTGCTAGCAGCTTACAGGCTAGCGGTACGCAGTATTTT. Translation gives CASSLQASGTQYF.

The CDR3 DNA is TGCGCCAGCAGCCAAGATCCGGATGGGCCCAGATACAATGAGCAGTTCTTC. The encoded protein is CASSQDPDGPRYNEQFF. The V and J genes are TRBV4-1 and TRBJ2-1; D is undetermined. From germline, CDR1 is MGHRA and CDR2 YSYEKL. This CDR3 spans 17 amino acids. Trimming cost V 0 bases and J 4 bases, with 16 bases left between them.

The chain uses TRBV4-1 and TRBJ2-1; the match to TRBD1 covers 9 bases. This CDR3 is built from 16 residues. V was pared by 6 bases and J by 2 bases, with 8 bases of the junction left unmatched. Germline lookup yields CDR1 MGHRA and CDR2 YSYEKL. The chain's CDR3 is CASRLLTGGTYNEQFF. The CDR3 DNA sequence: TGCGCCAGCAGGCTTTTGACAGGGGGGACCTACAATGAGCAGTTCTTC.

This clone was observed once. The chain recombines TRBV12-3 or TRBV12-4 with TRBJ1-5; tentatively, D is TRBD1 (5 bases). V gave up 5 bases and J gave up 4 bases, with 9 bases separating them. This CDR3 spans 13 amino acids. CDR3 residues: CASSPGWNQPQHF. The CDR3 DNA reads TGTGCCAGCAGTCCAGGGTGGAATCAGCCCCAGCATTTT.

This clone turned up a few times. The V and J genes are TRBV6-1 and TRBJ2-7, with TRBD1 identical over 9 bases. CDR3 length: 15 amino acids. CDR1 and CDR2 from the germline V gene are MNHNS and SASEGT. Unmatched junction bases numbered 10, after V lost 3 bases and J lost 7 bases. The CDR3 DNA follows: TGTGCCAGCAGTGACCCGGGACAGGGCCGCTTTGAGCAGTACTTC. Translated, it gives CASSDPGQGRFEQYF.

On this clone: A junction end diverges from the germline sequence, so it may reflect a read error. This specimen includes other DNA sequences encoding the same CDR3. The chain recombines TRBV19 with TRBJ1-5, with D tentatively TRBD1 (5 bases). The CDR3 spans 15 residues. The germline CDR1 and CDR2 sequences are LNHDA and SQIVND (reference sequence). The CDR3 sequence: CASSPSRDSNQPQHF. CDR3 nucleotides: TGTGCCAGTAGTCCCTCCAGGGATAGCAATCAACCCCAGCATTTT.

The chain recombines TRBV19 with TRBJ1-5; 12 nucleotides align to TRBD1. The CDR3 sequence is 15 residues long. Germline CDR1 is LNHDA and CDR2 is SQIVND (reference sequence). V trimming: 5 bases; J trimming: 6 bases; junction bases outside the gene matches: 5. In nucleotides, the CDR3 is TGTGCCAGTAGTCCGGGACAGGGGGCAAGTCAGCCCCAGCATTTT. Translation: CASSPGQGASQPQHF.

The chain joins TRBV7-6 to TRBJ2-2; D not certain. With 1 base removed from V and 0 bases from J, the gap between germline ends came to 9 bases. CDR3 length: 16 amino acids. Germline V gene lookup returns CDR1 SGHVS and CDR2 FNYEAQ. The CDR3 is CASSLVEAANTGELFF. CDR3 bases: TGTGCCAGCAGCTTAGTCGAGGCGGCGAACACCGGGGAGCTGTTTTTT.

Here the CDR3 reads CASSSGTGDTEAFF. CDR3 in DNA: TGTGCCAGCAGCTCCGGGACAGGGGACACTGAAGCTTTCTTT. The chain is built from TRBV5-4 and TRBJ1-1; 10 bases fit TRBD1. Germline CDR1 reads SGHNT; CDR2 reads YYREEE (reference sequence). This CDR3 has 14 amino acids. J lost 3 bases, V lost 3 bases, and 2 bases had no gene match.

CDR3 in amino acids: CASSEFEGSEQFF. For the CDR3, the DNA is TGTGCCAGCAGTGAATTTGAGGGAAGTGAGCAGTTCTTC. V gene TRBV2 combines with J gene TRBJ2-1; TRBD2 is a possible D gene (5 bases). V lost 2 bases, J lost 9 bases, and 11 bases lay in between. CDR3 length: 13 amino acids. The V gene's germline CDR1 is SNHLY and CDR2 FYNNEI. Based on the CDR3 plus reference TRBV2 and TRBJ2-1, the full variable domain is EPEVTQTPSHQVTQMGQEVILRCVPISNHLYFYWYRQILGQKVEFLVSFYNNEISEKSEIFDDQFSVERPDGSNFTLKIRSTKLEDSAMYFCASSEFEGSEQFFGPGTRLTVL.

This clone was counted between two and nine times. The chain employs TRBV21-1 and TRBJ1-4. TRBV21-1 is described as a pseudogene. There are 15 residues in the CDR3. CDR3 loop: CASSKAGGTNEKLFF. The CDR3 DNA is TGTGCCAGCAGCAAGGCCGGGGGAACTAATGAAAAACTGTTTTTT.

This clone was seen only once. The J gene is TRBJ2-2, the V gene TRBV10-1, with TRBD2 identical over 14 bases. The V gene end was trimmed by 5 bases and the J gene end by 5 bases; junction bases not matched to a gene: 7. The CDR3 loop spans 17 amino acids. Per the germline V gene, CDR1 is WNHNN and CDR2 is SYGVQD (reference sequence). This CDR3 reads CASSPGLAGGRTGELFF. For the CDR3, the DNA is TGCGCCAGCAGTCCAGGACTAGCGGGAGGACGGACCGGGGAGCTGTTTTTT.

In nucleotides, the CDR3 is TGTGCCAGCAGCTTTGGGAGGAGCACAGATACGCAGTATTTT. It specifies CASSFGRSTDTQYF. This rearrangement joins TRBV7-9 to TRBJ2-3, with D possibly matching TRBD2 (6 bases). V was trimmed by 3 bases and J by 0 bases, leaving 7 bases between them. The germline gives CDR1 SEHNR, CDR2 FQNEAQ (reference sequence). This CDR3 spans 14 amino acids.

This clone was picked up a small number of times. The chain joins TRBV3-1 (or the pseudogene TRBV3-2) to TRBJ1-1; a weak D match, TRBD1 (5 bases). V was pared by 4 bases and J by 3 bases, with 18 bases between. Germline lookup yields CDR1 LGHDT and CDR2 YNNKEL (reference sequence). CDR3 length equals 16 residues. CDR3 DNA: TGTGCCAGCAGCCTCCCCCGCACTCAGGGTGACACTGAAGCTTTCTTT. Its translation is CASSLPRTQGDTEAFF.

The genes are TRBV6-2 or TRBV6-3 and TRBJ2-3; D is perhaps TRBD2 (5 bases). Trimming pared 5 bases from V and 10 bases from J, leaving 13 bases between. In germline, CDR1 is MNHEY, CDR2 SVGEGT. The CDR3 has 12 amino acids. In nucleotides, the CDR3 is TGTGCCAGCAGTGACGTTCCGGAGGCGCAGTATTTT. Protein sequence: CASSDVPEAQYF.

The genes are TRBV6-5 and TRBJ2-3; 13 bases are shared with TRBD2. This CDR3 has 15 amino acids. Germline values: CDR1 MNHEY, CDR2 SVGAGI. V lost 6 bases to trimming and J lost 4 bases; unmatched junction nucleotides: 4. This chain's CDR3 is CASSGTSGGADTQYF. In DNA, the CDR3 is TGTGCCAGCAGCGGTACTAGCGGGGGGGCAGATACGCAGTATTTT.

The rearrangement uses TRBV7-2 and TRBJ2-5, with unresolved D. The CDR3 is 11 residues long. The V end lost 4 bases, the J end lost 6 bases, and 6 bases lay between the germline ends. The V gene's germline CDR1 is SGHTA and CDR2 FQGNSA. The CDR3 DNA sequence: TGTGCCAGCAGCTCCTTCCAGACCCAGTACTTC. Translated, it gives CASSSFQTQYF. The full variable domain, completed using reference TRBV7-2 and TRBJ2-5, is GAGVSQSPSNKVTEKGKDVELRCDPISGHTALYWYRQSLGQGLEFLIYFQGNSAPDKSGLPSDRFSAERTGGSVSTLTIQRTQQEDSAVYLCASSSFQTQYFGPGTRLLVL.

The chain recombines TRBV6-2 or TRBV6-3 with TRBJ2-4; 7 bases fit TRBD2. J was trimmed by 2 bases and V by 5 bases; bases with no gene match: 6. This CDR3 contains 15 residues. Germline assignment: CDR1 MNHEY and CDR2 SVGEGT. CDR3 amino acids: CASSGRTSPKNIQYF. DNA of the CDR3: TGTGCCAGCAGTGGTCGGACTAGTCCCAAAAACATTCAGTACTTC.

This clone was seen a single time. The chain recombines TRBV27 with TRBJ2-3, with 7 bases matching TRBD2. The germline V gene has CDR1 MNHEY and CDR2 SMNVEV (reference sequence). V shed 7 bases and J 3 bases; nucleotides not matched to a gene: 10. The CDR3 sequence is 15 residues long. In DNA form, the CDR3 reads TGTGCCAGCACCGAAGCGGGATTGGGGACAGATACGCAGTATTTT. Translated: CASTEAGLGTDTQYF.

The rearrangement links TRBV14 to TRBJ2-7, with 8 bases that match TRBD1. CDR1 is SGHDN and CDR2 is FVKESK in the germline V gene. There are 15 residues in the CDR3. Trimming took 4 bases from V and 3 from J; bases not matched to a gene: 8. The CDR3 DNA reads TGTGCCAGCAGCCCTTTGGGTGGACAGGGCTACGAGCAGTACTTC. This sequence encodes CASSPLGGQGYEQYF.

The chain couples TRBV10-3 to TRBJ2-7; 13 bases match TRBD2. Germline loops: CDR1 ENHRY, CDR2 SYGVKD. The CDR3 has 18 amino acids. With 4 bases clipped from V and 5 bases from J, the junction kept 14 bases outside the gene matches. CDR3: CAISGITSGGASSHEQYF. CDR3 coding DNA: TGTGCCATCAGTGGCATTACTAGCGGGGGGGCCTCTTCCCACGAGCAGTACTTC.

This CDR3 reads CASSPGLAGGLWTGELFF. For the CDR3, the DNA is TGTGCCAGCAGCCCCGGACTAGCGGGGGGGCTATGGACCGGGGAGCTGTTTTTT. The chain joins TRBV7-9 to TRBJ2-2; 15 bases agree with TRBD2. CDR1 and CDR2 from the germline V gene are SEHNR and FQNEAQ (reference sequence). This CDR3 has 18 amino acids. V was clipped by 5 bases and J by 5 bases; unmatched bases: 9.